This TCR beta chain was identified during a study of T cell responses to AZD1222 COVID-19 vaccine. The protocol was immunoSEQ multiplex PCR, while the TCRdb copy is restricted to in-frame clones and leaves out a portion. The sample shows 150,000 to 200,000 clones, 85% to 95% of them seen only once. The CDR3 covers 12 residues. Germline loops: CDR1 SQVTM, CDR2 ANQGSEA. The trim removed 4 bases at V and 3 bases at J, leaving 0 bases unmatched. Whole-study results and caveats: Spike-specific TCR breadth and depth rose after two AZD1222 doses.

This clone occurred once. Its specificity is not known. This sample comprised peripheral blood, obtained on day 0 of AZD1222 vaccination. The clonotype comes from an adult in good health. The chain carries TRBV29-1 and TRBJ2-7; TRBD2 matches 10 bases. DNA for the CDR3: TGCAGCGTTGCTAGCGGGAGCTACGAGCAGTACTTC. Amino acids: CSVASGSYEQYF.